The 15 T cell receptor beta chains given below trace back to one sample, sequenced in a study of human T cells and chemical hapten exposure. Time point in this sample: patch test 1, 2 weeks after DPC sensitization. Treatment indicated: therapeutic diphenylcyclopropenone sensitization with weekly scalp DPC. MiXCR was run by TCRdb on the RACE reads, yielding one entry per CDR3 protein. The sample carries some 340,000 distinct CDR3 sequences, around 7% recorded once. Sequences were derived from whole blood, sampled in connection with sensitization to the hapten diphenylcyclopropenone (DPC). Receptors originate from a woman aged 18-35 years with alopecia areata. Some clones in this sample may be carry-over from other donors' samples.

The chain uses TRBV7-9 and TRBJ1-3; D is unclear. Trimming took 6 bases from V and 4 from J, leaving 10 bases between them. This CDR3 is 13 amino acids long. The germline gives CDR1 SEHNR, CDR2 FQNEAQ (reference sequence). CDR3 residues: CASSVFEGNTIYF. The CDR3 DNA is TGTGCCAGCAGTGTATTCGAGGGAAACACCATATATTTT.

At least ten counts were recorded for this clonotype. The chain links TRBV2 to TRBJ2-6; D is tentatively TRBD1 or TRBD2 (5 bases each). This CDR3 contains 15 residues. The V end lost 8 bases, the J end lost 3 bases, and 14 bases lay between the germline ends. Germline values: CDR1 SNHLY, CDR2 FYNNEI. CDR3 protein: CASPGTPDGANVLTF. The CDR3 DNA reads as TGTGCCAGCCCAGGGACGCCTGATGGGGCCAACGTCCTGACTTTC.

As regards this clonotype: The junction does not match germline at one end; this may be a read error. The gene calls are TRBV6-5 and TRBJ2-3; weak D call: TRBD1 (6 bases). This CDR3 has 15 residues. CDR1 is MNHEY, CDR2 SVGAGI, per germline. The CDR3 reads CASSKSGDHTDMQYF. The CDR3 region has the DNA TGTGCCAGCAGTAAATCAGGGGATCACACAGATATGCAGTATTTT.

The chain carries TRBV4-2 and TRBJ2-7, with TRBD2 matching over 12 bases. CDR1 and CDR2 (germline): LGHNA, YNFKEQ. The V segment lost 0 bases and the J segment 2 bases; nucleotides outside the gene matches: 5. CDR3 length equals 17 residues. CDR3 in amino acids: CASSQDLAGGHTYEQYF. In nucleotides, the CDR3 is TGTGCCAGCAGCCAAGATCTAGCGGGGGGGCACACCTACGAGCAGTACTTC.

This clonotype was seen only a few times. The chain employs TRBV12-3 or TRBV12-4 and TRBJ1-1; 7 nucleotides agree with TRBD1. The CDR3 has 14 amino acids. The V segment lost 3 bases and the J segment 4 bases; nucleotides outside the gene matches: 5. CDR3 amino acids: CASSFNAGGTEAFF. The CDR3, as DNA: TGTGCCAGCAGTTTCAATGCAGGGGGCACTGAAGCTTTCTTT.

The chain couples TRBV19 to TRBJ2-2; no firm D call. This CDR3 spans 14 amino acids. Deletions cut 3 bases from V and 0 bases from J, with 5 bases between. Germline CDR1 and CDR2: LNHDA and SQIVND (reference sequence). The CDR3, as DNA: TGTGCCAGTAGTATCTCGGCGAACACCGGGGAGCTGTTTTTT. Translation gives CASSISANTGELFF.

This clonotype was seen at least ten times. The CDR3 sequence: CASSKPDRGDGYTF. In DNA, the CDR3 is TGTGCCAGCAGTAAACCGGACAGGGGAGATGGCTACACCTTC. This sequence joins TRBV6-6 and TRBJ1-2; the match to TRBD1 covers 9 bases. Germline CDR1 MNHNY, CDR2 SVGAGI (reference sequence). J gave up 6 bases and V 5 bases, and 7 bases lay outside the gene matches. The CDR3 is 14 amino acids.

V and J are TRBV7-2 and TRBJ1-1; D unresolved. Germline assignment: CDR1 SGHTA and CDR2 FQGNSA. The CDR3 runs to 15 residues. V gave up 1 base and J gave up 3 bases, with 12 bases separating them. The CDR3 loop is CASSLGGGRYTEAFF. For the CDR3, the DNA is TGTGCCAGCAGCTTAGGCGGCGGCCGTTACACTGAAGCTTTCTTT.

This clonotype was observed many times. The chain recombines TRBV6-5 with TRBJ2-7; 7 bases line up with TRBD1. V was clipped by 0 bases and J by 2 bases; unmatched bases: 4. Germline loops: CDR1 MNHEY, CDR2 SVGAGI. This CDR3 has 15 amino acids. CDR3 loop: CASSYSGTATYEQYF. For the CDR3, the DNA is TGTGCCAGCAGTTACTCTGGGACAGCGACCTACGAGCAGTACTTC.

A few counts support this clonotype. The chain is built from TRBV29-1 and TRBJ1-4; possible D gene TRBD1, 6 bases. The V and J ends lost 6 bases and 4 bases respectively, with 21 bases between them. Germline CDR1 SQVTM, CDR2 ANQGSEA. The CDR3 loop spans 16 amino acids. The CDR3, as DNA: TGCAGCGTCGGGTCTCAACCCCAGGGGAATAATGAAAAACTGTTTTTT. Its protein product is CSVGSQPQGNNEKLFF.

CDR3 in DNA: TGCGCCAGCACCTGGACAGGGGATGGGGAGCAGTTCTTC. As protein: CASTWTGDGEQFF. The V gene is TRBV5-1, the J gene TRBJ2-1, with TRBD1 matching over 9 bases. V lost 6 bases, J lost 10 bases, and 8 bases stayed unmatched. The CDR3 is made up of 13 amino acids. The germline gives CDR1 SGHRS, CDR2 YFSETQ.

CDR3 amino acids: CASMVKGNQPQHF. The CDR3 nucleotides are TGTGCCAGCATGGTAAAGGGAAATCAGCCCCAGCATTTT. This chain joins TRBV2 and TRBJ1-5; no reliable D call. CDR1 and CDR2 from the germline V gene are SNHLY and FYNNEI. Trimming took off 7 bases at V and 4 bases at J, with 11 bases between the two ends. The CDR3 consists of 13 residues.

The CDR3 spells CASSYQFSGDIQYF. CDR3 sequence (DNA): TGTGCCAGCAGTTACCAGTTTAGCGGGGACATTCAGTACTTC. This chain connects TRBV6-2 or TRBV6-3 to TRBJ2-4; 8 nucleotides match TRBD2. Looked up from germline, CDR1 is MNHEY and CDR2 is SVGEGT. The trim removed 2 bases at V and 8 bases at J, leaving 5 bases unmatched. The CDR3 is made up of 14 amino acids.

The rearrangement uses TRBV6-2 or TRBV6-3 and TRBJ1-2; no firm D call. Germline V gene lookup returns CDR1 MNHEY and CDR2 SVGEGT. CDR3 size: 17 residues. V was shortened by 5 bases and J by 6 bases, with 25 bases between the two germline ends. The CDR3 sequence is CASSKARGGLVLHGYTF. The CDR3 coding sequence is TGTGCCAGCAGTAAGGCCCGTGGAGGGCTGGTACTCCATGGCTACACCTTC.

This clonotype was detected only a few times. The chain combines TRBV29-1 with TRBJ2-5; 8 bases map to TRBD1. Germline CDR1 reads SQVTM; CDR2 reads ANQGSEA. The V segment lost 5 bases and the J segment 2 bases; nucleotides outside the gene matches: 4. The CDR3 runs to 13 residues. This CDR3 reads CSVTGTGQETQYF. The CDR3 DNA reads TGCAGCGTTACTGGGACAGGTCAAGAGACCCAGTACTTC.